This T cell receptor (beta chain) was profiled in a study of blood T cell repertoires in COVID-19. Overall study: Sample material is recorded as cDNA or gDNA derived from T cells, B-cell-depleted T cells, or PBMCs.

This clone was observed a single time. V lost 7 bases, J lost 0 bases, and 6 bases stayed unmatched. CDR1 and CDR2 (germline): LGHNT, FRNRAP. The CDR3 length is 16 residues. Original handling: Amplification from reference gene primers served as the basis for estimated nucleated cell counts. Only in-frame clones appear in the TCRdb table, and some are missing; sequencing was by immunoSEQ multiplex PCR. V, J and clone size reflect that table, while D and trimming were determined from the DNA. The profile shows some 200,000 clones, 82% of them singletons. Material: PBMCs or T cells enriched from blood (not recorded which). This clonotype was obtained from a woman aged 60 to 75 with acute COVID-19. V and J are TRBV12-5 and TRBJ2-1; 10 bases match TRBD2. In DNA form, the CDR3 reads TGTGCTAGTGTCGATAGCGGGGGGAGCTCCTACAATGAGCAGTTCTTC. It translates to CASVDSGGSSYNEQFF.